These T cell receptor beta chains were read from a single sample in a study of regulatory T cells in long-lasting Graves disease. TCRdb itself ran the multiplex PCR reads through MiXCR, one entry per CDR3 protein. The sample records 250,000 to 300,000 distinct CDR3 sequences, under 20% being singletons. This sample was shared with a second study, whose subject was T cells in Graves' hyperthyroidism and ophthalmopathy.

The sample consisted of peripheral blood mononuclear cells (PBMCs), taken at new diagnosis, from a patient treated with antithyroid drugs. All receptors derive from a young woman with Graves disease. Both conserved end residues are part of each CDR3. Fields, in order: clone size, J gene, D gene, V gene, CDR3 DNA, CDR3 protein. A D gene is named only where the DNA matches it firmly. Part of the rows lack a size; the others show once, few, many or a class for expanded clones.

size: .; J: TRBJ2-7; D: TRBD1; V: TRBV28; DNA: TGTGCCAGCAGTTTAGACAGGGGGGTCTACGAGCAGTACTTC; CDR3: CASSLDRGVYEQYF
size: many; J: TRBJ1-6; D: .; V: TRBV11-2; DNA: TGTGCCAGTAGTCTGAATTATAATTCACCCCTCCACTTT; CDR3: CASSLNYNSPLHF
size: .; J: TRBJ2-5; D: TRBD2; V: TRBV27; DNA: TGTGCCAGCAGTTTATCGGGACTAGCGGGAGTCGGGACCCAGTACTTC; CDR3: CASSLSGLAGVGTQYF
size: many; J: TRBJ2-7; D: .; V: TRBV20-1; DNA: TGCAGTGCTCAGGCCTACAGGGCGGGTGAGCAGTACTTC; CDR3: CSAQAYRAGEQYF
size: many; J: TRBJ2-5; D: .; V: TRBV11-3; DNA: TGTGCCAGCAGCCCGCGGACAGTTCAAGAGACCCAGTACTTC; CDR3: CASSPRTVQETQYF
size: .; J: TRBJ2-2; D: .; V: TRBV27; DNA: TGTGCCAGCTACAGGGTCAACACCGGGGAGCTGTTTTTT; CDR3: CASYRVNTGELFF
size: .; J: TRBJ2-3; D: TRBD2; V: TRBV19; DNA: TGTGCCAGTAGCTTTAGCGGGGACACAGATACGCAGTATTTT; CDR3: CASSFSGDTDTQYF
size: .; J: TRBJ2-3; D: TRBD2; V: TRBV5-1; DNA: TGCGCCAGCAGCTTGGCCAGACCCTTACTAGCGGAGGGGGGTCGTACCACAGATACGCAGTATTTT; CDR3: CASSLARPLLAEGGRTTDTQYF
size: many; J: TRBJ2-2; D: .; V: TRBV5-1; DNA: TGCGCCAGCAGCCCAGAGGGCCCCAGCGGGGAGCTGTTTTTT; CDR3: CASSPEGPSGELFF
size: many; J: TRBJ1-2; D: .; V: TRBV20-1; DNA: TGCAGTGCTACCTGGGACGCGGAGGGGCATGGCTACACCTTC; CDR3: CSATWDAEGHGYTF
size: .; J: TRBJ1-2; D: .; V: TRBV20-1; DNA: TGCAGTGCCAACAGCGGGACCGCCTCCCACTATGGCTACACCTTC; CDR3: CSANSGTASHYGYTF
size: .; J: TRBJ1-1; D: .; V: TRBV6-1; DNA: TGTGCCAGCAGGCTACGGAACACTGAAGCTTTCTTT; CDR3: CASRLRNTEAFF
size: many; J: TRBJ2-4; D: .; V: TRBV6-7; DNA: TGTGCCAGCAAGCCAGGGAGGAACATTCAGTACTTC; CDR3: CASKPGRNIQYF
size: .; J: TRBJ1-2; D: .; V: TRBV3-1; DNA: TGTGCCAGCAGCCAAGATGGAGGGATCCCTCGGGGCTACACCTTC; CDR3: CASSQDGGIPRGYTF
size: many; J: TRBJ1-1; D: .; V: TRBV5-6; DNA: TGTGCCAGCAGCTTACCGGCTGGAGGGAACACTGAAGCTTTCTTT; CDR3: CASSLPAGGNTEAFF
size: many; J: TRBJ2-5; D: .; V: TRBV18; DNA: TGTGCCAGCTCACCACCAGGGGACCAAGAGACCCAGTACTTC; CDR3: CASSPPGDQETQYF
size: many; J: TRBJ2-7; D: .; V: TRBV11-2; DNA: TGTGCCAGCAGCTCAACGGCTCGATACGAGCAGTACTTC; CDR3: CASSSTARYEQYF
size: many; J: TRBJ2-7; D: .; V: TRBV7-9; DNA: TGTGCCAGCAGCAAAACGGACCGGGCAGACTTCTTATTC; CDR3: CASSKTDRADFLF
size: many; J: TRBJ2-1; D: .; V: TRBV28; DNA: TGTGCCAGCAGTTTATTGGTTTCGGGCAATGAGCAGTTCTTC; CDR3: CASSLLVSGNEQFF
size: many; J: TRBJ1-2; D: TRBD1; V: TRBV7-2; DNA: TGTGCCAGCAGCCCTTTTGGGACAGGGCCTTCTAACTATGGCTACACCTTC; CDR3: CASSPFGTGPSNYGYTF
size: many; J: TRBJ1-1; D: TRBD1; V: TRBV18; DNA: TGTGCCAGCTCACTCATGACAGGGGGCGTGAACACTGAAGCTTTCTTT; CDR3: CASSLMTGGVNTEAFF
size: .; J: TRBJ1-1; D: TRBD1; V: TRBV3-1; DNA: TGTGCCAGCAGCCAGCAGTTGACAGGGAACATGAACACTGAAGCTTTCTTT; CDR3: CASSQQLTGNMNTEAFF
size: many; J: TRBJ1-2; D: .; V: TRBV10-2; DNA: TGCGCCAGCACCTGGGACGGAACTAACTATGGCTACACCTTC; CDR3: CASTWDGTNYGYTF
size: .; J: TRBJ1-5; D: TRBD1; V: TRBV12-3/TRBV12-4; DNA: TGTGCCAGCACCTTGGGTCCGGGACAGGAGCCGTATAGCAATCAGCCCCAGCATTTT; CDR3: CASTLGPGQEPYSNQPQHF
size: many; J: TRBJ2-3; D: .; V: TRBV12-3/TRBV12-4; DNA: TGTGCCAGCACCGAACTAGGCACAGATACGCAGTATTTT; CDR3: CASTELGTDTQYF
size: many; J: TRBJ2-1; D: TRBD2; V: TRBV27; DNA: TGTGCCAGCAGTTCCGGACTAGCGGGGGACCGTGAGCAGTTCTTC; CDR3: CASSSGLAGDREQFF
size: many; J: TRBJ1-2; D: TRBD1; V: TRBV6-1; DNA: TGTGCCAGCAGTGGACCGGCCGGGACAGGAAAGCGATCCTATGGCTACACCTTC; CDR3: CASSGPAGTGKRSYGYTF
size: many; J: TRBJ1-1; D: .; V: TRBV6-2/TRBV6-3; DNA: TGTGCCAGCAGCCTAGGGGACGGGAACACTGAAGCTTTCTTT; CDR3: CASSLGDGNTEAFF
size: .; J: TRBJ2-3; D: TRBD2; V: TRBV12-3/TRBV12-4; DNA: TGTGCCAGCAGTTTAGGGTGGGGACTAGCGGGGGGGCCAACAGATACGCAGTATTTT; CDR3: CASSLGWGLAGGPTDTQYF